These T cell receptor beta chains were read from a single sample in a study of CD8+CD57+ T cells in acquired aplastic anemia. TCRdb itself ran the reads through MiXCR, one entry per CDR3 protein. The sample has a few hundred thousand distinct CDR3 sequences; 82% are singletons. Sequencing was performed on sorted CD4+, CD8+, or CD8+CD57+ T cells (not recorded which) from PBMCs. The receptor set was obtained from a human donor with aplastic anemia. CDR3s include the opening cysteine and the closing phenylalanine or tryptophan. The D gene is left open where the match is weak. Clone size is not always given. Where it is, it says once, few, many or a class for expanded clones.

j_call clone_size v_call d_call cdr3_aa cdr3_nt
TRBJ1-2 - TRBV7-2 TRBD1 CASSLSTGTVYGYTF TGTGCCAGCAGCTTGAGCACCGGGACAGTGTATGGCTACACCTTC
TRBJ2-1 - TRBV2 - CASSIGTGSSYNEQFF TGTGCCAGCAGTATAGGGACGGGGTCGTCCTATAATGAGCAGTTCTTC
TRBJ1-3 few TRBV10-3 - CAISEPQQGVSGNTIYF TGTGCCATCAGTGAGCCACAACAGGGAGTCTCTGGAAACACCATATATTTT
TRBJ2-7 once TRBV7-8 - CASSRATAYEQYF TGTGCCAGCAGCCGCGCGACAGCCTATGAGCAGTACTTC
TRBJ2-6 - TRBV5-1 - CASSFSEHIGANVLTF TGCGCCAGCAGCTTCTCCGAACACATTGGGGCCAACGTCCTGACTTTC
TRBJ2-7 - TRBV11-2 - CASSLRGAGATYEQYF TGTGCCAGCAGCCTAAGGGGGGCGGGAGCGACCTACGAGCAGTACTTC
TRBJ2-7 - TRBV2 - CATPLEIRGQYF TGTGCCACCCCCTTGGAAATACGAGGGCAGTACTTC
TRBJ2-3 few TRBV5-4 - CASSTPGRPDTQYF TGTGCCAGCAGCACACCGGGACGTCCCGATACGCAGTATTTT
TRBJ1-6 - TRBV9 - CASSVGLADTDTPLHF TGTGCCAGCAGCGTGGGACTAGCGGACACAGATACGCCCCTCCACTTT
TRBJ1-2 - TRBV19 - CASSIGSLDYGYTF TGTGCCAGTAGTATCGGGAGCTTGGACTATGGCTACACCTTC
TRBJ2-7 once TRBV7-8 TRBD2 CASSLAGGHTTRYEQYF TGTGCCAGCAGCTTAGCGGGAGGGCACACTACGCGCTATGAGCAGTACTTC
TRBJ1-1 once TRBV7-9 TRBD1 CASSFQRSRGNDDF TGTGCCAGCAGCTTTCAAAGAAGCAGGGGGAACGATGACTTT
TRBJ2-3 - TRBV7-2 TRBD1 CASSPNRDRGTDTQYF TGTGCCAGCAGTCCAAACCGGGACAGGGGCACAGATACGCAGTATTTT
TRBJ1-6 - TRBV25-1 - CASSLQGKGSPLHF TGTGCCAGCAGTCTCCAGGGCAAGGGCTCACCCCTCCACTTT
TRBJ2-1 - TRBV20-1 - CSASCWGRKKRDEQFF TGCAGTGCCAGTTGTTGGGGACGCAAGAAACGGGATGAGCAGTTCTTC
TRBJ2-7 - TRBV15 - CAGSRGTGPYEQYF TGTGCCGGCAGCAGGGGTACAGGCCCCTACGAGCAGTACTTC
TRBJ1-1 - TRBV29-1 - CSVEHGFRVRSDEAFF TGCAGCGTTGAACACGGTTTCAGGGTCAGGTCAGATGAAGCTTTCTTT
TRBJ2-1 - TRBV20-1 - CSARGRPRRDNEQFF TGCAGTGCCCGGGGACGTCCCCGCCGCGACAATGAGCAGTTCTTC
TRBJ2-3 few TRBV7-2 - CASSVGAAKQYF TGTGCCAGCAGCGTAGGGGCAGCTAAGCAGTATTTT
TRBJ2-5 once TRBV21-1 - CASSRGGYQETQYF TGTGCCAGCAGCAGAGGCGGCTACCAAGAGACCCAGTACTTC
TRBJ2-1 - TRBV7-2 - CASSLERSGDTHEQFF TGTGCCAGCAGCTTAGAAAGAAGTGGGGATACGCATGAGCAGTTCTTC
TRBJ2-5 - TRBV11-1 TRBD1 CATSRGKEQETQYF TGTGCCACCAGCAGGGGGAAGGAGCAAGAGACCCAGTACTTC
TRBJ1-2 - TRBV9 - CASSVRGATGNTNTF TGTGCCAGCAGCGTAAGAGGGGCAACTGGAAACACCAACACCTTC
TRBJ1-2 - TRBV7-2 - CASSLGQTGGYTF TGTGCCAGCAGCTTAGGACAGACAGGAGGCTACACCTTC
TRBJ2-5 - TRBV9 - CASSPHSDRQETQYF TGTGCCAGCAGCCCCCATTCCGACAGGCAAGAGACCCAGTACTTC
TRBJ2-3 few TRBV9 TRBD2 CASSVGLAFSTDNF TGTGCCAGCAGCGTCGGACTAGCGTTTTCTACAGATAATTTT
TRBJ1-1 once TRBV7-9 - CASSSAVTQYFEPFF -
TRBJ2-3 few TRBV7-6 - CASSFTGGSYTQYF TGTGCCAGCAGCTTTACAGGAGGTTCCTATACGCAGTACTTT
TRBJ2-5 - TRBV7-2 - CASSEYGLQETQYF TGTGCCAGCAGTGAATATGGGCTTCAAGAGACCCAGTACTTC
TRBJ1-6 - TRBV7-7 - CAVLGGAEAQYFALHF -
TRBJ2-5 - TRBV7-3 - CASSLTEKTEYF TGTGCCAGCAGCTTGACCGAGAAGACCGAGTACTTC
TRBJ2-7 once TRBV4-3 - CASSQDWGYEQYF TGCGCCAGCAGCCAAGATTGGGGGTACGAGCAGTACTTC
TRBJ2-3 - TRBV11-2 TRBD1 CASSYERTGTQYF TGTGCCAGCAGCTACGAGCGGACAGGTACGCAGTATTTT
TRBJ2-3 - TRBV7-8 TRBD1 CASSVHPDGTALYF TGTGCCAGCAGCGTACATCCAGACGGGACAGCGCTGTACTTT
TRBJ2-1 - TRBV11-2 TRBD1 CASSTRTGGPEQFF TGTGCCAGCAGCACCCGGACAGGGGGCCCTGAGCAGTTCTTC
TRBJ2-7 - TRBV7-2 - CASSAQAAATANPYEQYF TGTGCCAGCTCGGCCCAGGCAGCCGCCACCGCAAATCCCTACGAGCAGTACTTC
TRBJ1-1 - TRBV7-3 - CASSLEPTPYHDQAFF TGTGCCAGCAGCTTAGAACCAACACCGTACCATGATCAGGCTTTCTTT
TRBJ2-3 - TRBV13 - CASGHAYTDTLDF TGTGCCAGCGGCCACGCGTATACAGATACGCTGGATTTT
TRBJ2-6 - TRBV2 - CASSSRTDTPNFRTF TGTGCCAGCAGCTCTCGGACAGATACGCCGAATTTTCGCACTTTC
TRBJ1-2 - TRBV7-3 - CASSLTEGTDYGYTF TGTGCCAGCAGCTTAACAGAGGGCACCGACTATGGCTACACCTTC
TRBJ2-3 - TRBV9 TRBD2 CASSLAGGPDTTNF TGTGCCAGCAGCTTAGCGGGAGGTCCCGATACCACGAATTTT
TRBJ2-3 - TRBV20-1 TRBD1 CSAIPGQHGDTQYF TGCAGTGCGATCCCGGGACAGCATGGGGATACGCAGTATTTT
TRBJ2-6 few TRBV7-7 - CASSPTGANEQYFLTF TGTGCCAGCAGCCCCACAGGAGCAAACGAGCAGTACTTCCTGACTTTC
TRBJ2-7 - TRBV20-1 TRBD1 CSVSSGTGGCEQYF TGCAGCGTCAGTTCGGGGACAGGGGGTTGCGAGCAGTACTTC
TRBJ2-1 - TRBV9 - CASSEGGTRKQFF TGTGCCAGCAGCGAAGGGGGGACCAGAAAGCAGTTCTTC
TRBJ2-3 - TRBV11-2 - CASSWRGLRVDTQYF TGTGCCAGCAGCTGGCGGGGCCTCCGTGTGGACACGCAGTATTTT
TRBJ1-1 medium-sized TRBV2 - CASRKDIMNTEAFF TGTGCCAGTAGAAAAGACATAATGAACACTGAAGCTTTCTTT
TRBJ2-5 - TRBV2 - CASSENAQGVETQYF TGTGCCAGCAGTGAAAATGCGCAGGGAGTGGAGACCCAGTACTTC
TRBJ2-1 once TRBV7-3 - CASSRKANAVEHQFF TGTGCCAGCTCAAGAAAGGCCAACGCCGTTGAACACCAGTTCTTC
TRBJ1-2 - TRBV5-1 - CASSLELENYGYTF TGCGCCAGCAGCTTGGAGTTGGAAAACTATGGCTACACCTTC
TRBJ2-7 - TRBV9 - CASRELGPHLYEQYF TGTGCCAGCAGGGAGCTAGGGCCACATCTGTACGAGCAGTACTTC
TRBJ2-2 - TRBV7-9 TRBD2 CASRIQGSGGGDGELFF TGTGCCAGTAGGATTCAGGGAAGCGGGGGGGGCGACGGGGAGCTGTTTTTT
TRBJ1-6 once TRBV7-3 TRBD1 CASSQGQGNSPLHF TGTGCCAGCAGCCAAGGACAGGGAAATTCACCCCTCCACTTT
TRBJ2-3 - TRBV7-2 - CASSLLGGDNTYF TGTGCCAGCAGCTTATTAGGCGGAGATAATACGTATTTT
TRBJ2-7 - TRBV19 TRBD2 CASSYGGGNYKQQF TGTGCCAGCAGTTACGGGGGGGGAAACTACAAGCAGCAGTTC
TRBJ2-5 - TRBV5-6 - CASSLGEAGTLETQYF TGTGCCAGCAGCTTGGGGGAGGCGGGGACCTTAGAGACCCAGTACTTC
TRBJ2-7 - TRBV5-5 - CASSEGTQDYYEQYF TGCGCCAGCAGCGAAGGCACCCAGGATTACTACGAGCAGTACTTC
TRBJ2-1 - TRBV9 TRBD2 CASSRGGGGVEDGQFF TGTGCCAGCAGCCGGGGGGGCGGAGGCGTGGAGGATGGGCAGTTCTTC
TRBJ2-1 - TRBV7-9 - CASSFDRSAPTSSQFF TGTGCCAGCAGCTTTGACAGGAGTGCTCCTACGAGCAGTCAGTTCTTC
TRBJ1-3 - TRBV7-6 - CASSLDGTTGNTIYF TGTGCCAGCAGCTTAGATGGTACAACTGGAAACACCATATATTTT